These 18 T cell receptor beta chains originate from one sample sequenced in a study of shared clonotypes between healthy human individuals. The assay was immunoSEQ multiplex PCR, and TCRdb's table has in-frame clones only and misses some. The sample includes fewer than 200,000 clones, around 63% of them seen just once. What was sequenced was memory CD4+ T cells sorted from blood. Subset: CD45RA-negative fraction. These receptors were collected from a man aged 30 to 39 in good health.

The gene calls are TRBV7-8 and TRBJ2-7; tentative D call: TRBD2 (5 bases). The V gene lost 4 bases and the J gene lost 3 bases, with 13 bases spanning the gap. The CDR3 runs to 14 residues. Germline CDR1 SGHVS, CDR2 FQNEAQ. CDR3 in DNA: TGTGCCAGCAGCTCCTCCGGACTTGTCTACGAGCAGTACTTC. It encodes CASSSSGLVYEQYF.

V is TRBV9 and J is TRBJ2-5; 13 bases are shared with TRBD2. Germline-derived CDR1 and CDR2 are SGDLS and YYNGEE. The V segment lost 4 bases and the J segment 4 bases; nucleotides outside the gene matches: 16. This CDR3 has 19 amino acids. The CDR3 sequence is CASSPTSGRASGFGETQYF. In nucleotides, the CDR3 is TGTGCCAGCAGCCCAACTAGCGGGAGGGCCTCAGGGTTTGGAGAGACCCAGTACTTC.

The CDR3 loop is CASSQVGELFF. DNA of the CDR3: TGCGCCAGCAGCCAAGTCGGGGAGCTGTTTTTT. V and J are TRBV4-1 and TRBJ2-2; D gene uncertain. Germline assignment: CDR1 MGHRA and CDR2 YSYEKL. This CDR3 has 11 amino acids. V was cut by 1 base and J by 7 bases, with 1 base left in between.

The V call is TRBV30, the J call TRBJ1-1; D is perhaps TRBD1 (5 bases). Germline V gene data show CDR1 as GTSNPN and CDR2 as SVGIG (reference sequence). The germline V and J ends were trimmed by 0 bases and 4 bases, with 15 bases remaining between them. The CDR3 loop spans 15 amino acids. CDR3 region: CAWSVRSLGGTEAFF. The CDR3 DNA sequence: TGTGCCTGGAGTGTACGCAGCCTGGGGGGCACTGAAGCTTTCTTT.

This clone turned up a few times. CDR3 nucleotides: TGTGCCAGCAGCTTGGCCGGGCAGAGAGAGACTGAAGCTTTCTTT. Amino acid sequence: CASSLAGQRETEAFF. V usage is TRBV5-4 and J usage is TRBJ1-1; D unclear. The CDR3 loop spans 15 amino acids. The germline CDR1 and CDR2 sequences are SGHNT and YYREEE (reference sequence). V was clipped by 0 bases and J by 5 bases, with 14 bases between them.

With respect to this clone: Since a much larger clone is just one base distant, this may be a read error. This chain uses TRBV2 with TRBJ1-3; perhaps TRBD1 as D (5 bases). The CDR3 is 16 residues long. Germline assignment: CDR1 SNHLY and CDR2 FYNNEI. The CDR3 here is CASRVGTAISGNTTYF. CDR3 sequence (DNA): TGTGCCAGCAGGGTTGGGACGGCCATCTCTGGAAACACCACATATTTT.

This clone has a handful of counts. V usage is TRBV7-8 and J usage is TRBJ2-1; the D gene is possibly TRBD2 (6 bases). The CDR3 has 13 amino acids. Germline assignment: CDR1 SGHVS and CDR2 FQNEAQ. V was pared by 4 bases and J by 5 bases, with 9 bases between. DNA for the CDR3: TGTGCCAGCAGCTCCGGGACTGACAATGAGCAGTTCTTC. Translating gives CASSSGTDNEQFF.

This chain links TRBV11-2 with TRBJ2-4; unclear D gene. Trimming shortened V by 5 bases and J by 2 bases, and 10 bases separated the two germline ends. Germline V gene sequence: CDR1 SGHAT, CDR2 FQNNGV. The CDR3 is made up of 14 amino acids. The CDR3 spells CASSPMGTKNIQYF. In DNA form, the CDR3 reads TGTGCCAGCAGCCCAATGGGGACCAAAAACATTCAGTACTTC.

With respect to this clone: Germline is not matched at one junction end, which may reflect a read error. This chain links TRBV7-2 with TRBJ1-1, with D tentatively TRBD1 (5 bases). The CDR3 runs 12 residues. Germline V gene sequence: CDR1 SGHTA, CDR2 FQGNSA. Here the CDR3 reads CASSLGRRGEIF. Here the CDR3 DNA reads TGTGCCAGCAGCTTAGGCCGGCGAGGGGAAATCTTT.

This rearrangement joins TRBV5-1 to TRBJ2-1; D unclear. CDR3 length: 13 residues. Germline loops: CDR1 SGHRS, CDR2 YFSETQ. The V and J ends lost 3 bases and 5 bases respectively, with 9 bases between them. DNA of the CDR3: TGCGCCAGCAGCTCACTAAATGACAATGAGCAGTTCTTC. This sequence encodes CASSSLNDNEQFF.

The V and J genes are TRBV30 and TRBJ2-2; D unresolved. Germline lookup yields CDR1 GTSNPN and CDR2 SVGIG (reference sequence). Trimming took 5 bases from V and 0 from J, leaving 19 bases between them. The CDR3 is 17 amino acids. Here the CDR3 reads CAWGDIRLSANTGELFF. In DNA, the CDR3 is TGTGCCTGGGGCGATATCAGGCTGAGCGCGAACACCGGGGAGCTGTTTTTT.

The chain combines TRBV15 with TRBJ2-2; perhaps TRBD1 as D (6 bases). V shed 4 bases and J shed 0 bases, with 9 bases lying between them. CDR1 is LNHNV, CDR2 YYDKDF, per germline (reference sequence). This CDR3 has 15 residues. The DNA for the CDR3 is TGTGCCACCAGCAAGTGGACAGCGAACACCGGGGAGCTGTTTTTT. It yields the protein CATSKWTANTGELFF.

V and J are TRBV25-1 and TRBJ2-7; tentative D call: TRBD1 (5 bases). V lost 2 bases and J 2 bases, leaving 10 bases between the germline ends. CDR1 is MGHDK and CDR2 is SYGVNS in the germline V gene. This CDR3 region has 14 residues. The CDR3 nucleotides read TGTGCCAGCAGTGAAGACGACAGAACCTACGAGCAGTACTTC. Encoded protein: CASSEDDRTYEQYF.

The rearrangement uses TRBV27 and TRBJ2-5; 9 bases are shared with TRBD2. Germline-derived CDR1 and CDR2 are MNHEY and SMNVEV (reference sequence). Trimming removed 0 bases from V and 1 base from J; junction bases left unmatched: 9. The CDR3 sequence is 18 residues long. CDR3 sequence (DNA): TGTGCCAGCAGTTTATCGGGTTTAGCGGGAGCCCGCCAAGAGACCCAGTACTTC. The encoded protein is CASSLSGLAGARQETQYF.

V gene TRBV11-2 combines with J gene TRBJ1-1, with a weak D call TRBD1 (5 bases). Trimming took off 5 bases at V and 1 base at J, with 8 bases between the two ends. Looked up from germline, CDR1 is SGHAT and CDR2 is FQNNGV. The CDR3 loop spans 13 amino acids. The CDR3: CASSRDWNTEAFF. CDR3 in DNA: TGTGCCAGCAGCAGGGACTGGAACACTGAAGCTTTCTTT.

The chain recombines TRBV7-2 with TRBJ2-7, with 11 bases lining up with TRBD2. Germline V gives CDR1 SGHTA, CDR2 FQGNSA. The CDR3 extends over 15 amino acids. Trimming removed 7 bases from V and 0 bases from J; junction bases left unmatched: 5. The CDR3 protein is CASNSGTSGSYEQYF. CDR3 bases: TGTGCCAGCAATTCCGGGACTAGCGGCTCCTACGAGCAGTACTTC.

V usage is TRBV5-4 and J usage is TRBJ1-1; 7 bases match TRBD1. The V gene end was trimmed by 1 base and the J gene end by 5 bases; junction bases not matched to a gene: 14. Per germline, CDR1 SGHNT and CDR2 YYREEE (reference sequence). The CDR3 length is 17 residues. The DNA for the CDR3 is TGTGCCAGCAGCTTGCTTGCGGGCCGTAGACAGGGTACTGAAGCTTTCTTT. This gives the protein CASSLLAGRRQGTEAFF. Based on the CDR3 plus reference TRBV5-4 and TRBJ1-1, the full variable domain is ETGVTQSPTHLIKTRGQQVTLRCSSQSGHNTVSWYQQALGQGPQFIFQYYREEENGRGNFPPRFSGLQFPNYSSELNVNALELDDSALYLCASSLLAGRRQGTEAFFGQGTRLTVV.

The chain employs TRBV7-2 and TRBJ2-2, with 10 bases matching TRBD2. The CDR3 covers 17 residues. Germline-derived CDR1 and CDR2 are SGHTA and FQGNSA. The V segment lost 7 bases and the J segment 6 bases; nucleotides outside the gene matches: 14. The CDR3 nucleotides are TGTGCCAGCACCCTGCTAGCGGGAGTGAGTTTCTCCGGGGAGCTGTTTTTT. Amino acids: CASTLLAGVSFSGELFF.